Listed below are T cell receptor beta chains from one sample, sequenced in a study of OX40 agonist ivuxolimab in advanced cancers. The data were produced by immunoSEQ multiplex PCR, yet TCRdb's version contains in-frame clones alone and is incomplete. Seen here are 65,000 to 95,000 clones, more than 70% observed once, and the top ten hold around 0.76%. The specimen was CD4+ or CD8+ T cells sorted from blood, collected in a trial of the OX40 agonist ivuxolimab. Receptor source: an adult with an advanced solid tumor such as melanoma, head and neck, liver or kidney cancer. Both conserved end residues are part of each CDR3. The D gene is left open where the match is weak. Clone size, where shown, is once, few, many, or a class for clones that have expanded.

abundance | j_gene | v_gene | len | d_gene | CDR3aa | CDR3nt
NA | TRBJ2-6 | TRBV19 | 15 | NA | CASAVSGSGANVLTF | TGTGCCAGCGCCGTGAGCGGCTCTGGGGCCAACGTCCTGACTTTC
NA | TRBJ1-3 | TRBV11-3 | 16 | NA | CASSLFGGVGGNTIYF | TGTGCCAGCAGCTTGTTCGGGGGTGTAGGCGGAAACACCATATATTTT
NA | TRBJ1-1 | TRBV11-2 | 14 | NA | CASSQSRGNTEAFF | TGTGCCAGCAGCCAATCTCGGGGGAACACTGAAGCTTTCTTT
NA | TRBJ2-7 | TRBV6-5 | 13 | NA | CATMKGGFYEQYF | TGTGCCACAATGAAAGGCGGATTCTACGAGCAGTACTTC
NA | TRBJ1-6 | TRBV5-4 | 17 | NA | CASSLGLPRDINSPLHF | TGTGCCAGCAGCTTGGGCCTCCCGAGGGACATAAACTCACCCCTCCACTTT
NA | TRBJ1-3 | TRBV5-1 | 15 | NA | CASSLGTFSGNTIYF | TGCGCCAGCAGCTTAGGGACTTTCTCTGGAAACACCATATATTTT
NA | TRBJ1-4 | TRBV2 | 15 | NA | CASSATVKPPEKLFF | TGTGCCAGCAGTGCGACGGTTAAGCCTCCTGAAAAACTGTTTTTT
NA | TRBJ2-7 | TRBV6-1 | 16 | TRBD1 | CASSKEGAVRTYEQYF | TGTGCCAGCAGTAAAGAGGGGGCGGTTAGGACCTACGAGCAGTACTTC
NA | TRBJ1-2 | TRBV7-2 | 14 | TRBD1 | CASSLARTGPVSTF | TGTGCCAGCAGCTTAGCGCGGACAGGACCGGTGAGCACCTTC
NA | TRBJ2-7 | TRBV9 | 15 | TRBD2 | CASSLMGTTPYEQYF | TGTGCCAGCAGCTTAATGGGGACTACCCCCTACGAGCAGTACTTC
NA | TRBJ2-7 | TRBV11-3 | 14 | NA | CASSFTGPSYEQYF | TGTGCCAGCAGCTTTACAGGGCCATCCTACGAGCAGTACTTC
NA | TRBJ2-5 | TRBV28 | 17 | NA | CASSGSPGTSRWETQYF | TGTGCCAGCAGTGGATCCCCGGGAACGTCAAGATGGGAGACCCAGTACTTC
NA | TRBJ1-2 | TRBV7-2 | 13 | NA | CASSRFTQPGYTF | TGTGCCAGCAGCCGCTTCACCCAACCTGGCTACACCTTC
NA | TRBJ1-2 | TRBV30 | 11 | TRBD1 | CAWNSGGGYTF | TGTGCCTGGAATTCAGGGGGAGGCTACACCTTC
many | TRBJ2-3 | TRBV2 | 13 | TRBD2 | CASKAGATDTQYF | TGTGCCAGCAAAGCGGGGGCTACAGATACGCAGTATTTT
NA | TRBJ2-1 | TRBV19 | 14 | TRBD1 | CASSGTGGMDEQFF | TGTGCCAGTAGCGGGACAGGGGGCATGGATGAGCAGTTCTTC
NA | TRBJ1-2 | TRBV10-3 | 14 | TRBD1 | CATEDRPANYGYTF | TGTGCCACTGAGGACAGGCCAGCTAACTATGGCTACACCTTC
NA | TRBJ1-2 | TRBV7-9 | 15 | NA | CASSSFDRPNYGYTF | TGTGCCAGCAGCTCCTTCGACAGACCTAACTATGGCTACACCTTC
NA | TRBJ1-2 | TRBV5-4 | 15 | NA | CASSFARGTRDGYTF | TGTGCCAGCAGCTTCGCTCGGGGGACTCGAGATGGCTACACCTTC
NA | TRBJ1-2 | TRBV2 | 14 | TRBD1 | CASSGTGSYYGYTF | TGTGCCAGCAGTGGGACAGGGTCTTACTATGGCTACACCTTC
once | TRBJ2-7 | TRBV15 | 17 | TRBD2 | CATSRDLSAGEAYEQYF | TGTGCCACCAGCAGAGATCTCTCAGCGGGAGAGGCCTACGAGCAGTACTTC
once | TRBJ1-6 | TRBV5-1 | 15 | NA | CASSFDRKDNSPLHF | TGCGCCAGCAGCTTTGACAGGAAAGACAATTCACCCCTCCACTTT
NA | TRBJ2-6 | TRBV7-2 | 18 | NA | CASSLRGSGEAGANVLTF | TGTGCCAGCAGCTTAAGAGGGTCAGGGGAAGCTGGGGCCAACGTCCTGACTTTC
NA | TRBJ2-2 | TRBV12-5 | 15 | TRBD1 | CASGIGQGVTGELFF | TGTGCTAGTGGTATCGGACAGGGCGTGACCGGGGAGCTGTTTTTT
NA | TRBJ2-2 | TRBV5-4 | 15 | NA | CASSLDLTNTGELFF | TGTGCCAGCAGCTTGGACCTAACGAACACCGGGGAGCTGTTTTTT
NA | TRBJ1-5 | TRBV7-2 | 16 | NA | CASSFTGLYSNQPQHF | TGTGCCAGCAGTTTCACAGGCCTTTATAGCAATCAGCCCCAGCATTTT
few | TRBJ1-1 | TRBV18 | 14 | NA | CASSPPAMDTEAFF | TGTGCCAGCTCACCACCGGCAATGGACACTGAAGCTTTCTTT
few | TRBJ2-1 | TRBV7-9 | 15 | TRBD2 | CASSWRTSGDNEQFF | TGTGCCAGCAGCTGGAGGACTAGCGGGGACAATGAGCAGTTCTTC
NA | TRBJ2-7 | TRBV28 | 16 | NA | CASSPPRGAQPYEQYF | TGTGCCAGCAGTCCCCCCCGGGGGGCCCAACCCTACGAGCAGTACTTC
NA | TRBJ1-1 | TRBV2 | 14 | NA | CARGVQGINTEAFF | TGTGCCAGGGGCGTCCAGGGGATAAACACTGAAGCTTTCTTT
NA | TRBJ2-2 | TRBV30 | 18 | TRBD1 | CAWNHGNRGPMNTGELFF | TGTGCCTGGAATCACGGGAACAGGGGACCCATGAACACCGGGGAGCTGTTTTTT
NA | TRBJ2-7 | TRBV30 | 14 | TRBD1 | CAWSPPKQGSEQYF | TGTGCCTGGAGTCCACCGAAACAGGGGAGCGAGCAGTACTTC
once | TRBJ1-4 | TRBV7-9 | 15 | TRBD1 | CASSPLQGRDEKLFF | TGTGCCAGCAGCCCCTTACAGGGGAGGGATGAAAAACTGTTTTTT
once | TRBJ1-4 | TRBV2 | 13 | NA | CASSEAPGEKLFF | TGTGCCAGCAGTGAAGCGCCAGGGGAAAAACTGTTTTTT
NA | TRBJ1-1 | TRBV4-1 | 14 | NA | CASSHPAANTEAFF | TGCGCCAGCAGCCATCCGGCGGCGAACACTGAAGCTTTCTTT
once | TRBJ2-3 | TRBV27 | 17 | TRBD2 | CASKRGVFAGGTDTQYF | TGTGCCAGCAAGAGGGGAGTTTTCGCGGGGGGCACAGATACGCAGTATTTT
NA | TRBJ2-5 | TRBV19 | 15 | TRBD2 | CASSRSGGSQETQYF | TGTGCCAGTAGTCGAAGCGGGGGCTCGCAAGAGACCCAGTACTTC
NA | TRBJ2-1 | TRBV11-1 | 15 | TRBD2 | CASSSRLAGDFEQFF | TGTGCCAGCAGCTCCAGACTAGCGGGAGATTTTGAGCAGTTCTTC
NA | TRBJ1-5 | TRBV2 | 16 | NA | CASSERGGRGNQPQHF | TGTGCCAGCAGTGAAAGAGGAGGGAGAGGCAATCAGCCCCAGCATTTT
NA | TRBJ2-1 | TRBV11-1 | 13 | NA | CASSLSTYNEQFF | TGTGCCAGCAGCTTAAGTACCTACAATGAGCAGTTCTTC
once | TRBJ2-1 | TRBV9 | 15 | TRBD1 | CASSLTGDKYNEQFF | TGTGCCAGCAGCCTGACAGGGGACAAATACAATGAGCAGTTCTTC
NA | TRBJ1-1 | TRBV2 | 13 | NA | CASSASQNTEAFF | TGTGCCAGCAGTGCATCGCAGAACACTGAAGCTTTCTTT
NA | TRBJ2-2 | TRBV19 | 15 | TRBD2 | CASRSGGTNTGELFF | TGTGCCAGTAGGAGCGGGGGGACGAACACCGGGGAGCTGTTTTTT
NA | TRBJ1-1 | TRBV29-1 | 11 | NA | CSVANWAEAFF | TGCAGCGTCGCTAATTGGGCTGAAGCTTTCTTT
NA | TRBJ1-5 | TRBV27 | 14 | NA | CASSPGRGNQPQHF | TGTGCCAGCAGTCCAGGGAGGGGGAATCAGCCCCAGCATTTT
NA | TRBJ1-2 | TRBV5-1 | 12 | NA | CASSEDSRGYTF | TGCGCCAGCAGCGAGGACAGTCGAGGCTACACCTTC
NA | TRBJ1-2 | TRBV5-8 | 16 | NA | CASSLRTATFFWGYTF | TGTGCCAGCAGCCTAAGAACAGCCACCTTTTTCTGGGGCTACACCTTC
once | TRBJ2-7 | TRBV5-1 | 13 | TRBD1 | CASSVGQGAEQYF | TGCGCCAGCAGTGTTGGGCAGGGGGCCGAGCAGTACTTC
NA | TRBJ2-3 | TRBV5-1 | 16 | TRBD2 | CASSVGRGVGTDTQYF | TGCGCCAGCAGCGTAGGCCGGGGGGTGGGCACAGATACGCAGTATTTT
NA | TRBJ2-5 | TRBV12-1 | 14 | NA | CASSTGQDQETQYF | TGTGCCAGCAGCACCGGACAGGACCAAGAGACCCAGTACTTC
once | TRBJ2-7 | TRBV10-2 | 15 | NA | CASRTPMTGTYEQYF | TGCGCCAGCAGAACACCTATGACAGGAACCTACGAGCAGTACTTC
NA | TRBJ2-5 | TRBV9 | 13 | NA | CASSPRPGETQYF | TGTGCCAGCAGCCCCCGACCCGGAGAGACCCAGTACTTC
NA | TRBJ2-5 | TRBV5-4 | 16 | TRBD2 | CASSPRLAGGRETQYF | TGTGCCAGCAGCCCCAGACTAGCGGGGGGTCGAGAGACCCAGTACTTC
NA | TRBJ2-7 | TRBV11-2 | 15 | NA | CASSLIQGENYEQYF | TGTGCCAGCAGCTTAATCCAGGGCGAGAACTACGAGCAGTACTTC
NA | TRBJ2-7 | TRBV29-1 | 14 | TRBD2 | CSVGGLAGAYEQYF | TGCAGCGTCGGCGGACTAGCGGGAGCCTACGAGCAGTACTTC
NA | TRBJ2-1 | TRBV12-5 | 17 | NA | CASGLVLGGVIDNEQFF | TGTGCTAGTGGTTTGGTACTGGGCGGGGTGATAGACAATGAGCAGTTCTTC
NA | TRBJ2-7 | TRBV5-4 | 15 | NA | CASSSEGSISYEQYF | TGTGCCAGCAGCTCCGAAGGGTCTATTTCCTACGAGCAGTACTTC
NA | TRBJ2-7 | TRBV2 | 15 | TRBD1 | CASSVTGGNTYEQYF | TGTGCCAGCAGCGTTACAGGGGGCAATACCTACGAGCAGTACTTC
NA | TRBJ2-7 | TRBV30 | 13 | TRBD2 | CAWVVGLGSEQYF | TGTGCCTGGGTTGTGGGACTAGGCTCCGAGCAGTACTTC